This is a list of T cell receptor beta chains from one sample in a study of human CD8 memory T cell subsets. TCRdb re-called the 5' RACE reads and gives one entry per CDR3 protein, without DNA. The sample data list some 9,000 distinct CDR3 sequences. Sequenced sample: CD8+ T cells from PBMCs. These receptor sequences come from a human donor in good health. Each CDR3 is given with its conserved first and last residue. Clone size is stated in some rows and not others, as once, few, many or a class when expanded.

CSARVSDLNYGYTF	TRBV20-1	TRBJ1-2	medium-sized
CAISDGTGISNEQYF	TRBV10-3	TRBJ2-7	NA
CASSVSGRTYEQYF	TRBV3-1	TRBJ2-7	NA
CASSYRDEYNEQFF	TRBV6-2/TRBV6-3	TRBJ2-1	NA
CASSQDRGQAYEQYF	TRBV4-3	TRBJ2-7	NA
CASSQAPGPSYEQYF	TRBV4-1	TRBJ2-7	NA
CASSLEAGQETQYF	TRBV7-6	TRBJ2-5	NA
CASSQDRTNTEAFF	TRBV4-1	TRBJ1-1	NA
CASSPDGTNTQETQYF	TRBV6-4	TRBJ2-5	NA
CASSLEQEPFF	TRBV7-9	TRBJ1-1	NA
CSARAPDSYGYTF	TRBV20-1	TRBJ1-2	medium-sized
CASSFSQGRSGANVLTF	TRBV7-9	TRBJ2-6	NA
CSNLNPLGGNYNEQFF	TRBV20-1	TRBJ2-1	NA
CASSPVDSLYEQYF	TRBV5-5	TRBJ2-7	NA
CASSLEAGPSTDTQYF	TRBV7-8	TRBJ2-3	NA
CASSFVQGDTEAFF	TRBV5-1	TRBJ1-1	NA
CASSYARLGEQFF	TRBV6-5	TRBJ2-1	NA
CASSDTSGGSAGELFF	TRBV9	TRBJ2-2	NA
CASSLRSEGETQYF	TRBV5-1	TRBJ2-5	NA
CASSFPGSEKLFF	TRBV27	TRBJ1-4	NA
CASSDTGTRGYNEQFF	TRBV6-4	TRBJ2-1	NA
CASSLTRQGTYNEQFF	TRBV5-1	TRBJ2-1	medium-sized
CASSHATGAQGQFF	TRBV4-2	TRBJ2-1	NA